The 16 T cell receptor beta chains in this list originate from one sample, sequenced in a study of T cell changes during pregnancy in multiple sclerosis. Assay used: immunoSEQ multiplex PCR; TCRdb lists only in-frame clones, some missing. The data hold 55,000 to 65,000 clones, with more than 90% observed a single time. The sample consisted of peripheral blood, taken in the first trimester of pregnancy. The receptor source for this set is a female donor in good health, enrolled as a control in a pregnancy study.

The V and J genes are TRBV11-2 and TRBJ2-6; D is unclear. Trimming removed 2 bases at V and 2 bases at J, with 7 bases between. The length of the CDR3 is 15 residues. Germline values: CDR1 SGHAT, CDR2 FQNNGV. Here the CDR3 DNA reads TGTGCCAGCAGCTTACGAGTAACTGGGGCCAACGTCCTGACTTTC. This sequence encodes CASSLRVTGANVLTF.

The chain is built from TRBV7-2 and TRBJ2-7; 11 positions match TRBD2. Unmatched junction bases numbered 14, after V lost 1 base and J lost 9 bases. The length of the CDR3 is 17 residues. Per the germline V gene, CDR1 is SGHTA and CDR2 is FQGNSA. The CDR3 spells CASSLGGTSGLPGGQYF. DNA of the CDR3: TGTGCCAGCAGCTTAGGTGGGACTAGCGGCCTCCCTGGAGGGCAGTACTTC.

The chain couples TRBV18 to TRBJ2-7; 9 nucleotides match TRBD1. The CDR3 length is 16 residues. The germline CDR1 and CDR2 sequences are KGHSH and LQKENI. Trimming took 1 base from V and 2 from J; bases not matched to a gene: 6. This chain's CDR3 is CASSPLRDRATYEQYF. CDR3 DNA: TGTGCCAGCTCACCACTACGGGACAGGGCTACCTACGAGCAGTACTTC.

The rearrangement links TRBV7-8 to TRBJ2-7, with TRBD1 matching over 11 bases. Germline V gene data show CDR1 as SGHVS and CDR2 as FQNEAQ. V shed 2 bases, J shed 0 bases, and the junction held 3 bases outside the gene matches. This CDR3 has 16 amino acids. CDR3 DNA: TGTGCCAGCAGCTTACCGGACAGGGGGCGCTCCTACGAGCAGTACTTC. Translating it yields CASSLPDRGRSYEQYF.

V is TRBV6-5 and J is TRBJ2-3, with 9 positions matching TRBD2. After removal of 1 base from V and 8 bases from J, the junction contained 10 bases not matched to a gene. The CDR3 sequence is 16 residues long. Germline-derived CDR1 and CDR2 are MNHEY and SVGAGI. The CDR3 DNA sequence: TGTGCCAGCAGTTACTTAGTGGCGGGAGGGCCAGGTACGCAGTATTTT. Its translation: CASSYLVAGGPGTQYF.

The rearrangement uses TRBV5-6 and TRBJ2-2; tentatively, D is TRBD1 (6 bases). This CDR3 region has 15 residues. The ends were cut back, 4 bases at V and 0 bases at J, with 10 bases in the middle. Looked up from germline, CDR1 is SGHDT and CDR2 is YYEEEE. The CDR3 coding sequence is TGTGCCAGCAGCGGGAACAGGGCGAACACCGGGGAGCTGTTTTTT. Amino acid sequence: CASSGNRANTGELFF.

This chain connects TRBV28 to TRBJ2-2; 9 bases map to TRBD2. Trimming removed 2 bases from V and 7 bases from J; junction bases left unmatched: 5. Germline V gene lookup returns CDR1 MDHEN and CDR2 SYDVKM. This CDR3 is 15 amino acids long. DNA for the CDR3: TGTGCCAGCAGTTTAGCGGGAGGGCCGAACGGGGAGCTGTTTTTT. Translating it yields CASSLAGGPNGELFF. The full variable domain, in which reference TRBV28 and TRBJ2-2 provide the parts outside the CDR3, is DVKVTQSSRYLVKRTGEKVFLECVQDMDHENMFWYRQDPGLGLRLIYFSYDVKMKEKGDIPEGYSVSREKKERFSLILESASTNQTSMYLCASSLAGGPNGELFFGEGSRLTVL.

The chain carries TRBV10-3 and TRBJ2-3, with 8 bases aligning to TRBD1. Germline V lookup: CDR1 ENHRY, CDR2 SYGVKD. V shed 0 bases, J shed 1 base, and the junction held 0 bases outside the gene matches. There are 15 residues in the CDR3. CDR3 nucleotide sequence: TGTGCCATCAGTGAGTCGGGACAGGGCACAGATACGCAGTATTTT. Its translation: CAISESGQGTDTQYF.

The chain carries TRBV5-8 and TRBJ2-1, with TRBD2 identical over 9 bases. This CDR3 spans 16 amino acids. The V gene end was trimmed by 1 base and the J gene end by 6 bases; junction bases not matched to a gene: 8. Germline CDR1 is SGHTS and CDR2 is YDEGEE. CDR3 DNA: TGTGCCAGCAGCTTGAGTACAGCGGGAGGAAGCAATGAGCAGTTCTTC. Protein product: CASSLSTAGGSNEQFF.

CDR3 sequence reads: CASSVPAVNTGELFF. In nucleotides, the CDR3 is TGTGCCAGCAGCGTCCCAGCGGTGAACACCGGGGAGCTGTTTTTT. V and J are TRBV9 and TRBJ2-2, with D tentatively TRBD2 (5 bases). Per the germline V gene, CDR1 is SGDLS and CDR2 is YYNGEE. The CDR3 is 15 residues long. Trimming stripped 2 bases from V and 1 base from J, with 9 bases between. The variable domain in full, with the rest retrieved from reference TRBV9 and TRBJ2-2, is DSGVTQTPKHLITATGQRVTLRCSPRSGDLSVYWYQQSLDQGLQFLIQYYNGEERAKGNILERFSAQQFPDLHSELNLSSLELGDSALYFCASSVPAVNTGELFFGEGSRLTVL.

The chain employs TRBV30 and TRBJ1-4; 9 positions agree with TRBD1. This CDR3 is built from 15 residues. Trimming cost V 2 bases and J 8 bases; bases outside gene matches: 9. The germline V gene has CDR1 GTSNPN and CDR2 SVGIG (reference sequence). The CDR3 DNA sequence: TGTGCCTGGAGTATTCAGACAGGGGGTCAGGAAAAACTGTTTTTT. Translation: CAWSIQTGGQEKLFF.

The sample holds one count of this clone. This chain joins TRBV14 and TRBJ2-2; unclear D gene. The germline CDR1 and CDR2 sequences are SGHDN and FVKESK. V lost 4 bases, J lost 0 bases, and 15 bases lay in between. The length of the CDR3 is 17 residues. CDR3 DNA sequence: TGTGCCAGCAGCCTCAGACACAGATCCGCGAACACCGGGGAGCTGTTTTTT. It yields the protein CASSLRHRSANTGELFF.

J is TRBJ1-2 and V is TRBV10-3, with a tentative D call TRBD1 (5 bases). With 0 bases removed from V and 8 bases from J, the gap between germline ends came to 10 bases. Germline V gives CDR1 ENHRY, CDR2 SYGVKD. The CDR3 loop spans 13 amino acids. The CDR3 loop is CAISESQGWGYTF. In DNA, the CDR3 is TGTGCCATCAGTGAGTCCCAGGGATGGGGCTACACCTTC.

This chain links TRBV5-4 with TRBJ1-1; D uncertain. Germline loops: CDR1 SGHNT, CDR2 YYREEE (reference sequence). V was cut by 1 base and J by 5 bases, with 12 bases left in between. CDR3 length: 14 residues. The chain's CDR3 is CASSLKLPGTEAFF. CDR3 sequence (DNA): TGTGCCAGCAGCTTGAAACTCCCGGGGACTGAAGCTTTCTTT.

CDR3 protein: CASSLGGRRRTEAFF. The CDR3 nucleotides read TGTGCCAGCAGCTTGGGGGGCCGAAGGAGAACTGAAGCTTTCTTT. V usage is TRBV5-6 and J usage is TRBJ1-1; D possibly corresponds to TRBD1 (5 bases). Trimming pared 0 bases from V and 5 bases from J, leaving 14 bases between. CDR1 and CDR2 (germline): SGHDT, YYEEEE. The CDR3 has 15 amino acids.

V is TRBV11-2 and J is TRBJ2-5; the match to TRBD1 covers 7 bases. Germline assignment: CDR1 SGHAT and CDR2 FQNNGV. This CDR3 has 13 amino acids. Germline trimming cut 5 bases from V and 3 bases from J; bases unmatched to any gene: 3. As DNA, the CDR3 is TGTGCCAGCAGCCTCGGGACAGAAGAGACCCAGTACTTC. This encodes CASSLGTEETQYF.